A single sample is the source of the 15 T cell receptor beta chains below, sequenced in a study of T-cell reconstitution after alpha-beta-depleted transplantation in children. Researchers prepared the TCRbeta library using unique molecular identifiers, the study reports. MiXCR, run by TCRdb on the PCR reads, gives a single entry per CDR3 protein. The repertoire has hundreds of thousands of distinct CDR3 sequences, approximately 8.9% of them found once; the top ten carry 6.3%. Sample: PBMCs, mostly from graft donor cells, taken 180 days after TCRalphabeta/CD19-depleted stem cell transplant. The receptors were sampled from a male patient aged 10 to 17 who had a stem cell transplant for acute lymphoblastic leukemia, so the T cells may come from the graft donor.

This clonotype has at least ten counts. V usage is TRBV25-1 and J usage is TRBJ2-1; D might be TRBD2 (5 bases). Germline V gives CDR1 MGHDK, CDR2 SYGVNS. Trimming removed 1 base at V and 6 bases at J, with 13 bases between. The CDR3 totals 15 residues. The CDR3 DNA is TGTGCCAGCAGTGAATCCCCTAGCCTGGTCAATGAGCAGTTCTTC. It codes for CASSESPSLVNEQFF. Drawing the rest from reference TRBV25-1 and TRBJ2-1, the complete variable domain is EADIYQTPRYLVIGTGKKITLECSQTMGHDKMYWYQQDPGMELHLIHYSYGVNSTEKGDLSSESTVSRIRTEHFPLTLESARPSHTSQYLCASSESPSLVNEQFFGPGTRLTVL.

This clonotype showed up many times. The chain joins TRBV4-3 to TRBJ2-6; D call uncertain. CDR1 is LGHNA, CDR2 YSLEER, per germline. This CDR3 contains 18 residues. V was clipped by 0 bases and J by 1 base, with 13 bases between them. The CDR3 coding sequence is TGCGCCAGCAGCCAAGAGGTAACGGGTTTTTCTGGGGCCAACGTCCTGACTTTC. Protein sequence: CASSQEVTGFSGANVLTF.

This clonotype has a count of ten or more. This chain links TRBV5-1 with TRBJ2-2; D possibly corresponds to TRBD2 (6 bases). The V gene lost 5 bases and the J gene lost 2 bases, with 13 bases spanning the gap. This CDR3 comprises 15 residues. Per germline, CDR1 SGHRS and CDR2 YFSETQ. The CDR3 nucleotides are TGCGCCAGCAGGGGGGGTACAGCAAACACCGGGGAGCTGTTTTTT. It yields the protein CASRGGTANTGELFF. The full variable domain, its missing parts supplied by reference TRBV5-1 and TRBJ2-2, is KAGVTQTPRYLIKTRGQQVTLSCSPISGHRSVSWYQQTPGQGLQFLFEYFSETQRNKGNFPGRFSGRQFSNSRSEMNVSTLELGDSALYLCASRGGTANTGELFFGEGSRLTVL.

This clonotype was seen repeatedly, ten times or more. This rearrangement joins TRBV7-2 to TRBJ2-7; 8 bases are shared with TRBD1. The CDR3 runs 15 residues. J was trimmed by 4 bases and V by 1 base; bases with no gene match: 6. CDR1 SGHTA and CDR2 FQGNSA come from the germline V gene. For the CDR3, the DNA is TGTGCCAGCAGCTTAGTATGGACAGGGAGTTACGAGCAGTACTTC. Amino acid sequence: CASSLVWTGSYEQYF. Full variable domain (outside the CDR3, taken from reference TRBV7-2 and TRBJ2-7): GAGVSQSPSNKVTEKGKDVELRCDPISGHTALYWYRQSLGQGLEFLIYFQGNSAPDKSGLPSDRFSAERTGGSVSTLTIQRTQQEDSAVYLCASSLVWTGSYEQYFGPGTRLTVT.

At least ten counts were recorded for this clonotype. The chain couples TRBV9 to TRBJ2-1, with 12 bases matching TRBD2. The J segment lost 8 bases and the V segment lost 3 bases, leaving 12 bases of the junction unmatched. The CDR3 is 17 residues long. Germline V gene data show CDR1 as SGDLS and CDR2 as YYNGEE. The CDR3 nucleotides are TGTGCCAGCAGCGACCTAGCGGGAGGGCCAGGGACGCATGAGCAGTTCTTC. Encoded protein: CASSDLAGGPGTHEQFF.

Ten or more counts support this clonotype. This chain links TRBV7-9 with TRBJ2-7, with 8 bases identical to TRBD1. Germline CDR1 and CDR2: SEHNR and FQNEAQ (reference sequence). CDR3 length: 15 amino acids. V lost 5 bases to trimming and J lost 0 bases; unmatched junction nucleotides: 6. CDR3 bases: TGTGCCAGCAGCATCCCAGACAGGGGCTCCTACGAGCAGTACTTC. Protein sequence: CASSIPDRGSYEQYF.

J is TRBJ2-1 and V is TRBV11-3; a weak D match, TRBD2 (5 bases). CDR1 and CDR2 from the germline V gene are SGHNT and YENEEA. This CDR3 has 14 residues. With 3 bases removed from V and 3 bases from J, the gap between germline ends came to 9 bases. The CDR3 here is CASSFPGNYNEQFF. CDR3 DNA: TGTGCCAGCAGCTTCCCGGGGAACTACAATGAGCAGTTCTTC.

The sample holds many counts of this clonotype. The chain uses TRBV5-1 and TRBJ2-7; TRBD1 aligns across 9 bases. CDR3 length: 15 amino acids. The J segment lost 3 bases and the V segment lost 4 bases, leaving 8 bases of the junction unmatched. From germline, CDR1 is SGHRS and CDR2 YFSETQ. CDR3: CASSGWTGEGYEQYF. The CDR3 DNA is TGCGCCAGCAGCGGATGGACAGGGGAAGGCTACGAGCAGTACTTC.

In its sample, this clonotype was seen many times. The chain joins TRBV20-1 to TRBJ2-1; no reliable D call. The CDR3 spans 15 residues. V was shortened by 6 bases and J by 8 bases, with 23 bases between the two germline ends. Germline V gene data show CDR1 as DFQATT and CDR2 as SNEGSKA (reference sequence). This CDR3 reads CSATPTKPAIDEQFF. The DNA for the CDR3 is TGCAGTGCCACCCCGACCAAGCCGGCAATCGATGAGCAGTTCTTC.

On this clonotype itself: A much larger clonotype is one base distant, so this may be a read error. The CDR3 does not close with the conserved phenylalanine or tryptophan, likely indicating a read error. The limits of the CDR3 on the DNA are not certain, so only TCRdb's listed CDR3 is given. J is TRBJ2-3 and V is TRBV7-8; the listed D gene, TRBD1, was not tested against the DNA. Ends included, the CDR3 has 13 residues. Germline CDR1 reads SGHVS; CDR2 reads FQNEAQ. The CDR3 here is CASSLGGGIEKYL.

J is TRBJ2-1 and V is TRBV6-5, with 7 bases lining up with TRBD2. The CDR3 runs 13 residues. Germline values: CDR1 MNHEY, CDR2 SVGAGI. The junction had 2 bases not matched to a gene; V was cut back by 3 bases and J by 6 bases. This CDR3 reads CASSYPSGNEQFF. DNA for the CDR3: TGTGCCAGCAGTTATCCTAGCGGCAATGAGCAGTTCTTC.

This clonotype has a count of ten or more. The rearrangement uses TRBV6-5 and TRBJ1-4; D may be TRBD1 (5 bases). The CDR3 consists of 15 residues. Trimming pared 6 bases from V and 3 bases from J, leaving 14 bases between. Looked up from germline, CDR1 is MNHEY and CDR2 is SVGAGI. Written as DNA, the CDR3 is TGTGCCAGCAGCCGCGCAGGGTTAGCTAATGAAAAACTGTTTTTT. It codes for CASSRAGLANEKLFF.

This clonotype appeared many times. The chain carries TRBV4-2 and TRBJ2-3; no reliable D call. Trimming took 3 bases from V and 2 from J, leaving 12 bases between them. CDR3 length: 15 amino acids. Germline values: CDR1 LGHNA, CDR2 YNFKEQ. CDR3 residues: CASSQATAFTDTQYF. CDR3 in DNA: TGTGCCAGCAGCCAGGCAACGGCCTTCACAGATACGCAGTATTTT.

This clonotype showed up many times. The V call is TRBV7-9, the J call TRBJ1-3, with a tentative D call TRBD1 (6 bases). With 5 bases removed from V and 0 bases from J, the gap between germline ends came to 11 bases. Germline V gives CDR1 SEHNR, CDR2 FQNEAQ (reference sequence). This CDR3 is built from 15 residues. The CDR3 loop is CASSADRFSGNTIYF. The CDR3 DNA sequence: TGTGCCAGCAGCGCTGACAGGTTCTCTGGAAACACCATATATTTT.

This clonotype was counted many times. The rearrangement uses TRBV4-2 and TRBJ2-5; 7 nucleotides agree with TRBD2. The CDR3 spans 16 residues. Germline V gene data show CDR1 as LGHNA and CDR2 as YNFKEQ. The V and J ends lost 0 bases and 8 bases, in that order; junction bases with no gene match: 12. The CDR3: CASSQDSGLEGQTQYF. DNA of the CDR3: TGTGCCAGCAGCCAAGATAGTGGACTAGAGGGCCAAACCCAGTACTTC.